This TCR beta chain comes out of a study of shared clonotypes between healthy human individuals. Using immunoSEQ multiplex PCR, the repertoire was profiled, and TCRdb retains in-frame clones only, with some absent. The sample consists of about 2.4 million clones, roughly 92% of them appearing once. This CDR3 spans 15 amino acids. The germline V gene encodes CDR1 SGDLS and CDR2 YYNGEE. Trimming shortened V by 0 bases and J by 3 bases, and 13 bases separated the two germline ends. There were no recent acute infections or vaccinations among the donors, who were healthy HIV-negative adults. The sequence was collected from a man aged 18 to 30 in good health. The sample taken for sequencing was naive CD4+ T cells sorted from blood. The subset was: CD45RA+ positively selected. This sequence joins TRBV9 and TRBJ2-7, with D possibly TRBD1 on 6 matching bases. For the CDR3, the DNA is TGTGCCAGCAGCGTAGAACCCCAACAGGGCTACGAGCAGTACTTC. Translation: CASSVEPQQGYEQYF. The whole variable domain, filled in from reference TRBV9 and TRBJ2-7, reads DSGVTQTPKHLITATGQRVTLRCSPRSGDLSVYWYQQSLDQGLQFLIQYYNGEERAKGNILERFSAQQFPDLHSELNLSSLELGDSALYFCASSVEPQQGYEQYFGPGTRLTVT.